This T cell receptor (beta chain) was observed in a study of shared clonotypes between healthy human individuals. Study findings and constraints: Non-shared clonotypes had lower generation probabilities than those shared by all four donors. A generally larger estimated richness was seen in naive subsets than in memory subsets.

Deep was the level used in running the assay. TCRdb keeps only in-frame clones here, not all; method: immunoSEQ multiplex PCR. This table has roughly 1,500,000 clones, 95% to 99% appearing once. For this clone: Antigen unknown.

Trimming took off 0 bases at V and 3 bases at J, with 5 bases between the two ends. Germline V gene data show CDR1 as SEHNR and CDR2 as FQNEAQ (reference sequence). The CDR3 contains 13 residues. The source of this sequence is a man aged 30-40 years in good health. This chain uses TRBV7-9 with TRBJ1-1; D is unresolved. The sample was naive CD4+ T cells sorted from blood. Subset described: CD45RA+ positively selected. The CDR3 loop reads CASSLAEYTEAFF. The CDR3 region has the DNA TGTGCCAGCAGCTTAGCAGAGTACACTGAAGCTTTCTTT. The full variable domain, in which reference TRBV7-9 and TRBJ1-1 provide the parts outside the CDR3, is DTGVSQNPRHKITKRGQNVTFRCDPISEHNRLYWYRQTLGQGPEFLTYFQNEAQLEKSRLLSDRFSAERPKGSFSTLEIQRTEQGDSAMYLCASSLAEYTEAFFGQGTRLTVV.